This T cell receptor (beta chain) appears in the sequencing data of a study of CD8 T cells in Susac syndrome. Across the whole study: Susac syndrome patients were untreated, on corticosteroids with some adding intravenous immunoglobulin, or on intravenous immunoglobulin only.

An input of about 0.5 to 1 ug of RNA was subjected to reverse transcription using random hexamers. TCRdb re-analysed the immunoSEQ multiplex PCR reads in MiXCR, keeping a single row per CDR3 protein. The profile shows under 200,000 distinct CDR3 sequences, 95% of them singletons. V gave up 6 bases and J gave up 5 bases, with 10 bases separating them. Germline CDR1 and CDR2: PRHDT and FYEKMQ (reference sequence). CDR3 length: 13 residues. This receptor was taken from a human donor with Susac syndrome. The material sequenced was CD8+ T cells from PBMCs. The chain is built from TRBV13 and TRBJ2-2; D may be TRBD1 or TRBD2 (5 bases each). CDR3 amino acids: CASSMRGTGELFF. The CDR3 bases are TGTGCCAGCAGTATGAGGGGTACCGGGGAGCTGTTTTTT.